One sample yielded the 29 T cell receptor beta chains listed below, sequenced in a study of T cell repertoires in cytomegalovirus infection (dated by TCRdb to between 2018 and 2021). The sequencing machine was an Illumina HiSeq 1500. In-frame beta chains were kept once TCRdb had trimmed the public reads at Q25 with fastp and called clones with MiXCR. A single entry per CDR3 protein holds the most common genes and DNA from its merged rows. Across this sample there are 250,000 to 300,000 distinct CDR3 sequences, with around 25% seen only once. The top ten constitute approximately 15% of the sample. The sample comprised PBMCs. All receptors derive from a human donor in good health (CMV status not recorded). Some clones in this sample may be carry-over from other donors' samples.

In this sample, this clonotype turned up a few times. The CDR3 DNA reads TGTGCCAGCAGTGATTTCCGGGGTAGCACAGATACGCAGTATTTT. It yields the protein CASSDFRGSTDTQYF. V and J are TRBV2 and TRBJ2-3; D is possibly TRBD2 (5 bases). The germline V gene has CDR1 SNHLY and CDR2 FYNNEI. Trimming cost V 3 bases and J 0 bases, with 10 bases left between them. The CDR3 runs 15 residues.

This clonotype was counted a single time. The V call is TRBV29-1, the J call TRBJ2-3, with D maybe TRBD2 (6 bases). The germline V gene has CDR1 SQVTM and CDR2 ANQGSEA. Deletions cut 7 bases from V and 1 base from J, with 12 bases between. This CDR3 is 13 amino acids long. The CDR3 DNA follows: TGCAGCGGGGGTGGCGGGGGCACAGATACGCAGTATTTT. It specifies CSGGGGGTDTQYF.

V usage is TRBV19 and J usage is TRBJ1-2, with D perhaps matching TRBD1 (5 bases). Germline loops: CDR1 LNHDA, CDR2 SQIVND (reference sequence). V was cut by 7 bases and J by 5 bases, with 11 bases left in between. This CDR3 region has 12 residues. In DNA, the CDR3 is TGTGCCAGTATCGGGAGGACATATGGCTACACCTTC. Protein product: CASIGRTYGYTF.

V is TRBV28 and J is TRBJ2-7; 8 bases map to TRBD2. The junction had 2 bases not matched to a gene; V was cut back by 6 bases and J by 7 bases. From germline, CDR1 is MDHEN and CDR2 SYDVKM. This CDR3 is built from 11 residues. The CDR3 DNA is TGTGCCAGCAGCGTAGCGGGAGAGCAGTACTTC. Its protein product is CASSVAGEQYF.

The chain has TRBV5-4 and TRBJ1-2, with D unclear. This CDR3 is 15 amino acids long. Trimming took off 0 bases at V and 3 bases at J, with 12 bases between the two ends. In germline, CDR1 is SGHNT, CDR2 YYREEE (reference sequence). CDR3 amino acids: CASSLGTMNDYGYTF. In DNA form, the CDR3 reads TGTGCCAGCAGCTTGGGGACCATGAACGACTATGGCTACACCTTC.

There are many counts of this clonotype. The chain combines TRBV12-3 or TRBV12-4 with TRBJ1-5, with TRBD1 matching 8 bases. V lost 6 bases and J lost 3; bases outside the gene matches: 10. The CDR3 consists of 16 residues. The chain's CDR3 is CASSPRRTGINQPQHF. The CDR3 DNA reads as TGTGCCAGCAGCCCAAGAAGGACAGGGATCAATCAGCCCCAGCATTTT.

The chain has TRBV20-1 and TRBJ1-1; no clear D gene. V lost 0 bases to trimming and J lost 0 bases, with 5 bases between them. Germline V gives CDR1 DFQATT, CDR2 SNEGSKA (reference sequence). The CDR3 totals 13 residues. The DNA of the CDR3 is TGCAGTGCTAGAGATCGGGTGAACACTGAAGCTTTCTTT. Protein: CSARDRVNTEAFF.

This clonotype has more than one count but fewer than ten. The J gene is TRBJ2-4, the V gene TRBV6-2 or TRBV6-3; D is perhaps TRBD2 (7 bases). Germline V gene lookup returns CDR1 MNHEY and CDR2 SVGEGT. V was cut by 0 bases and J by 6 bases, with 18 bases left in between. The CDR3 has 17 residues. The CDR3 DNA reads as TGTGCCAGCAGTTACTCGAGTTTCGGGGGGCGCGGAAACATTCAGTACTTC. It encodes CASSYSSFGGRGNIQYF.

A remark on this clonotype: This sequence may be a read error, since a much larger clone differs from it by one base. This CDR3 is CASSQVGESTGTQYF. CDR3 nucleotides: TGCGCCAGCAGCCAAGTAGGGGAGTCCACGGGTACGCAGTATTTT. The chain carries TRBV4-1 and TRBJ2-3; D may correspond to TRBD1 or TRBD2 (5 bases each). Trimming cost V 1 base and J 8 bases, with 16 bases left between them. The germline CDR1 and CDR2 sequences are MGHRA and YSYEKL. The CDR3 sequence is 15 residues long.

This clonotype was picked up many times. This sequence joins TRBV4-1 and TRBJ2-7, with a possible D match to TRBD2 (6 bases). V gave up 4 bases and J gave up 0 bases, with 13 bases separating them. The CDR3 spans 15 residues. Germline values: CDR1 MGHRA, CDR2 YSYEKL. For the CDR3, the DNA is TGCGCCAGCAGCCTTTGGACTAAATCCTCCTACGAGCAGTACTTC. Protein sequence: CASSLWTKSSYEQYF.

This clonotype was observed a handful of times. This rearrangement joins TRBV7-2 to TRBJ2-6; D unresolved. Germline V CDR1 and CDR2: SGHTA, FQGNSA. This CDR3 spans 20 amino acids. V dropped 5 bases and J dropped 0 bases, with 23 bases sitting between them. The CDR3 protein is CASSVDPQTSLSSGANVLTF. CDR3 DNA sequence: TGTGCCAGCAGCGTTGACCCACAGACGTCTCTCAGCTCTGGGGCCAACGTCCTGACTTTC. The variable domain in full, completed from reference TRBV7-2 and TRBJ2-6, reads GAGVSQSPSNKVTEKGKDVELRCDPISGHTALYWYRQSLGQGLEFLIYFQGNSAPDKSGLPSDRFSAERTGGSVSTLTIQRTQQEDSAVYLCASSVDPQTSLSSGANVLTFGAGSRLTVL.

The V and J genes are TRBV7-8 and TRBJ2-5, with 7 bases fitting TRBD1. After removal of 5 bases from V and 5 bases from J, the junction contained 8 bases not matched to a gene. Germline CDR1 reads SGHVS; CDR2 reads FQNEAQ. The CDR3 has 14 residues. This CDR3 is CASSPRQGWETQYF. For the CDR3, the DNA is TGTGCCAGCAGCCCAAGACAGGGATGGGAGACCCAGTACTTC. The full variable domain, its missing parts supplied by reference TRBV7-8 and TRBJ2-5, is GAGVSQSPRYKVAKRGQDVALRCDPISGHVSLFWYQQALGQGPEFLTYFQNEAQLDKSGLPSDRFFAERPEGSVSTLKIQRTQQEDSAVYLCASSPRQGWETQYFGPGTRLLVL.

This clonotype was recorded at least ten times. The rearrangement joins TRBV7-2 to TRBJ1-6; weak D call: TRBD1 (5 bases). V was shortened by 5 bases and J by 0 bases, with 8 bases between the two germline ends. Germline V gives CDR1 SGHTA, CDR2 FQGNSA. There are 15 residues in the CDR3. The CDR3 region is CASSRQSSYNSPLHF. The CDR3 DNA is TGTGCCAGCAGCCGACAGAGCTCCTATAATTCACCCCTCCACTTT.

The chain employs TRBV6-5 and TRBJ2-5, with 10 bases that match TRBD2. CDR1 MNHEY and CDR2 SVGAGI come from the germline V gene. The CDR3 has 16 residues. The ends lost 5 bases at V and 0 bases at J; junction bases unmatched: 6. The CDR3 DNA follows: TGTGCCAGCAGTGACACTAGCGGGGCTAACCAAGAGACCCAGTACTTC. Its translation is CASSDTSGANQETQYF.

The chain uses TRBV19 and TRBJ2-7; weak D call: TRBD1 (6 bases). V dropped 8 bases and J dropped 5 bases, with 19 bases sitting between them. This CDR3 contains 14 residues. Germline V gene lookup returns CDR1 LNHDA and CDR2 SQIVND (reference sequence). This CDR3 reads CASARQAWVDEQYF. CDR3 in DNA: TGTGCCAGTGCCCGACAGGCCTGGGTCGACGAGCAGTACTTC.

The CDR3 nucleotides are TGTGCCACCAGCACCGAGGACAGGCTCAATCAGCCCCAGCATTTT. This gives the protein CATSTEDRLNQPQHF. The rearrangement joins TRBV15 to TRBJ1-5, with 7 positions matching TRBD1. The J segment lost 3 bases and the V segment lost 4 bases, leaving 6 bases of the junction unmatched. The germline V gene encodes CDR1 LNHNV and CDR2 YYDKDF (reference sequence). The CDR3 has 15 residues.

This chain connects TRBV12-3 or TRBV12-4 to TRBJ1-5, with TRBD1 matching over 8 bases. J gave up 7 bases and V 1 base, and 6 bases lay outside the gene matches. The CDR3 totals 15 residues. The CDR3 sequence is CASSLGQGAWQPQHF. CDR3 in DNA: TGTGCCAGCAGTTTAGGGCAGGGGGCATGGCAGCCCCAGCATTTT.

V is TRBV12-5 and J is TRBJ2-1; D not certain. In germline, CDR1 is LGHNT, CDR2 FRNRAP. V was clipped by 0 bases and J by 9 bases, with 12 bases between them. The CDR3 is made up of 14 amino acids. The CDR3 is CASGLVPKSIEQFF. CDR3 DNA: TGTGCTAGTGGTTTGGTACCCAAGAGCATTGAGCAGTTCTTC.

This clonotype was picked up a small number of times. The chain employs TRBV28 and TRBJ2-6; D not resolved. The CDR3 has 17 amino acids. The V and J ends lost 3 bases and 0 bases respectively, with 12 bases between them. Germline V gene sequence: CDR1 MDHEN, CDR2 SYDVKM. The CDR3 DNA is TGTGCCAGCAGTTTCCTGTTGAGACTCTCTGGGGCCAACGTCCTGACTTTC. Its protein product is CASSFLLRLSGANVLTF.

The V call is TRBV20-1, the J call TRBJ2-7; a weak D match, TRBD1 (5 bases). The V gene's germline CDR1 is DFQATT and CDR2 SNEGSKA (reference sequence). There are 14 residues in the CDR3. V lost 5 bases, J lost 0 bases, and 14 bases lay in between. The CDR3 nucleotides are TGCAGTGCTTGGGGCAGGGTTGCCTCCTACGAGCAGTACTTC. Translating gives CSAWGRVASYEQYF.

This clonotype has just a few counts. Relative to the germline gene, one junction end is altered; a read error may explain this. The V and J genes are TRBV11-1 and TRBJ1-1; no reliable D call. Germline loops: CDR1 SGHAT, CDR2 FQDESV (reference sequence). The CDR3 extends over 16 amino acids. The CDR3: CASSLEAGGMNTEAFF. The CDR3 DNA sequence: TGTGCCAGCAGTTTAGAGGCGGGCGGTATGAACACTGAAGCTTTCTTT.

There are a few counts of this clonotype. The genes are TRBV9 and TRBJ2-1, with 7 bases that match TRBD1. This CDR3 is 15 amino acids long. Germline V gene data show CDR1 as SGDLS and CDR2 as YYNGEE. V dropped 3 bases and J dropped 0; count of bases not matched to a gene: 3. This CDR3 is CASSGQGDSYNEQFF. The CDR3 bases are TGTGCCAGCAGCGGCCAGGGGGACTCCTACAATGAGCAGTTCTTC.

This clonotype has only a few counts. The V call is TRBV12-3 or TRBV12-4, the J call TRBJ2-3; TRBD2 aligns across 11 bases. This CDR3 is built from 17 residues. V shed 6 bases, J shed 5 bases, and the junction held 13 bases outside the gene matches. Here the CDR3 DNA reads TGTGCCAGCAGACCGGTACTAGCGGGAGACGGAAAAGATACGCAGTATTTT. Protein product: CASRPVLAGDGKDTQYF.

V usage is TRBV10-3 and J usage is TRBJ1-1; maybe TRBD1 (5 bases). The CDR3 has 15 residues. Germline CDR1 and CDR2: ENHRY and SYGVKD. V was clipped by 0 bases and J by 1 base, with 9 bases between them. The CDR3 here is CAISESKGPNTEAFF. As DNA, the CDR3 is TGTGCCATCAGTGAGTCGAAGGGGCCGAACACTGAAGCTTTCTTT.

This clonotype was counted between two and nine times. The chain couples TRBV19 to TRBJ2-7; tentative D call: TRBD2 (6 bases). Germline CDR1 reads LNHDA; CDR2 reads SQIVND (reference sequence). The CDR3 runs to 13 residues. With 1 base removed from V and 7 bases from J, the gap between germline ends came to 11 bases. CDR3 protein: CASSIAPRGEQYF. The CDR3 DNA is TGTGCCAGTAGTATAGCCCCCCGGGGGGAGCAGTACTTC.

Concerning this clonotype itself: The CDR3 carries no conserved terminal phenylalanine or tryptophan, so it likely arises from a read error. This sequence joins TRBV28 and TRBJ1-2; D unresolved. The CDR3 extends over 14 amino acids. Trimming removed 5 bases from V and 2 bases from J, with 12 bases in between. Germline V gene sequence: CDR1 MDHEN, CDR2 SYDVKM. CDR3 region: CASSPPRPNYGYTL. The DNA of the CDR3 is TGTGCCAGCAGTCCCCCCCGACCAAACTATGGCTACACCCTC.

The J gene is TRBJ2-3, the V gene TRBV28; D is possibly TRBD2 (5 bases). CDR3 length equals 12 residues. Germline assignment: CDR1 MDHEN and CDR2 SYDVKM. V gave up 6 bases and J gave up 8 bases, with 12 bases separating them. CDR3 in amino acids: CASRPLASTQYF. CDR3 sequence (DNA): TGTGCCAGCAGACCCCTAGCAAGTACGCAGTATTTT.

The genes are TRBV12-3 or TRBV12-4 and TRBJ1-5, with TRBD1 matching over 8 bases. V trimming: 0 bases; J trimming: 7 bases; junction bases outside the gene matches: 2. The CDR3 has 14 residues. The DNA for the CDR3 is TGTGCCAGCAGTTTAGCACAGGGGGAACAGCCCCAGCATTTT. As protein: CASSLAQGEQPQHF.

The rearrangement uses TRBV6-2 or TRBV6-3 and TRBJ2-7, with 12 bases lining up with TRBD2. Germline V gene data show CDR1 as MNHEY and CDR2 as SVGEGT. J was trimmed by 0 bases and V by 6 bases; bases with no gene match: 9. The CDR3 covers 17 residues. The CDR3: CASRLPGLAGCSYEQYV. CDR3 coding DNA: TGTGCCAGCAGATTACCCGGACTAGCGGGATGCTCCTACGAGCAGTACGTC.